These 32 T cell receptor beta chains came from one sample sequenced in a study of blood T cell repertoires in COVID-19 (dated by TCRdb to the early 2020s). Libraries were built with the immunoSEQ multiplex PCR assay. TCRdb took this table from immuneACCESS and kept in-frame rearrangements with V and J called. Such tables lack part of the clones; where checked against another copy, unresolved V genes explain under half of the gap, and the rest is unexplained. The sample table contains tens of thousands of clones; only one count was recorded for around three quarters of them. 5% to 6% of the sample is taken by the ten largest. The sample taken for sequencing was peripheral blood. The receptors were gathered from a man aged 45-65 years with active or convalescent COVID-19.

The chain combines TRBV7-7 with TRBJ2-7, with TRBD1 identical over 7 bases. Trimming took 4 bases from V and 7 from J; bases not matched to a gene: 7. Germline loops: CDR1 SSHAT, CDR2 FNYEAQ (reference sequence). The length of the CDR3 is 13 residues. DNA of the CDR3: TGTGCCAGCAGCTCCGACAGGGTCCGGGAGCAGTACTTC. It translates to CASSSDRVREQYF.

This clone was observed a few times. The chain links TRBV6-9 to TRBJ1-5; 9 bases match TRBD1. The CDR3 is 14 amino acids. With V trimmed by 5 bases and J by 1 base, 0 bases remained unmatched. Germline V gene data show CDR1 as MNHGY and CDR2 as SVAAGI. The CDR3 region has the DNA TGTGCCAGCAGTGGACAGGGGAGCAATCAGCCCCAGCATTTT. Protein product: CASSGQGSNQPQHF.

This clone has just a few counts. This rearrangement joins TRBV4-3 to TRBJ1-1, with D tentatively TRBD1 (5 bases). Looked up from germline, CDR1 is LGHNA and CDR2 is YSLEER. The CDR3 is made up of 15 amino acids. The V end lost 0 bases, the J end lost 5 bases, and 13 bases lay between the germline ends. This CDR3 reads CASSQDWRGGTEAFF. In DNA, the CDR3 is TGCGCCAGCAGCCAAGATTGGCGGGGGGGGACTGAAGCTTTCTTT.

The gene calls are TRBV2 and TRBJ1-5, with a tentative D call TRBD1 (5 bases). Trimming pared 4 bases from V and 4 bases from J, leaving 14 bases between. This CDR3 comprises 15 residues. Germline V gene data show CDR1 as SNHLY and CDR2 as FYNNEI. As DNA, the CDR3 is TGTGCCAGCAGTGGGTATGACAGCTTTAATCAGCCCCAGCATTTT. It is translated as CASSGYDSFNQPQHF.

The V gene is TRBV7-9, the J gene TRBJ1-1; D gene ambiguous. Trimming shortened V by 5 bases and J by 4 bases, and 14 bases separated the two germline ends. CDR3 length equals 14 residues. Germline-derived CDR1 and CDR2 are SEHNR and FQNEAQ (reference sequence). CDR3: CASSPAARATEAFF. DNA of the CDR3: TGTGCCAGCAGCCCCGCCGCGCGGGCCACTGAAGCTTTCTTT.

The J gene is TRBJ1-2, the V gene TRBV7-8, with D unclear. Per germline, CDR1 SGHVS and CDR2 FQNEAQ. The CDR3 length is 13 residues. Deletions cut 8 bases from V and 4 bases from J, with 14 bases between. This CDR3 reads CASSSTPSYGYTF. In nucleotides, the CDR3 is TGTGCCAGCTCCTCGACACCCTCCTATGGCTACACCTTC.

CDR3 loop: CASSPFGAGGPREQYF. The CDR3 DNA reads TGTGCCAGCAGCCCGTTCGGAGCGGGGGGGCCTCGCGAGCAGTACTTC. V usage is TRBV7-2 and J usage is TRBJ2-7, with TRBD2 matching over 10 bases. Germline V gene sequence: CDR1 SGHTA, CDR2 FQGNSA. The CDR3 length is 16 residues. Trimming at V came to 5 bases and at J to 6 bases, leaving 13 bases not matched to a gene. Full variable domain (remainder filled in from reference TRBV7-2 and TRBJ2-7): GAGVSQSPSNKVTEKGKDVELRCDPISGHTALYWYRQSLGQGLEFLIYFQGNSAPDKSGLPSDRFSAERTGGSVSTLTIQRTQQEDSAVYLCASSPFGAGGPREQYFGPGTRLTVT.

About this clone itself: Other DNA sequences in this specimen translate into the identical CDR3. This chain links TRBV7-6 with TRBJ2-2; TRBD2 might be the D (6 bases). CDR3 size: 13 residues. V lost 5 bases and J 7 bases, leaving 11 bases between the germline ends. Germline-derived CDR1 and CDR2 are SGHVS and FNYEAQ. CDR3 protein: CASSPVGGGELFF. The CDR3 DNA reads as TGTGCCAGCAGCCCCGTCGGGGGCGGGGAGCTGTTTTTT.

The V and J genes are TRBV4-2 and TRBJ1-2; D perhaps matches TRBD1 (5 bases). The CDR3 runs to 14 residues. The germline CDR1 and CDR2 sequences are LGHNA and YNFKEQ. V was trimmed by 0 bases and J by 4 bases, leaving 9 bases between them. The CDR3 DNA follows: TGTGCCAGCAGCCAAGACAGGGTTGTCTATGGCTACACCTTC. It encodes CASSQDRVVYGYTF.

The J gene is TRBJ2-5, the V gene TRBV11-2; 10 positions agree with TRBD2. The germline V gene has CDR1 SGHAT and CDR2 FQNNGV. This CDR3 is 15 amino acids long. Unmatched junction bases numbered 7, after V lost 4 bases and J lost 5 bases. As DNA, the CDR3 is TGTGCCAGCAGCTACCAAGCGGGGGGGCCCGAGACCCAGTACTTC. Translating it yields CASSYQAGGPETQYF. The whole variable domain, filled in from reference TRBV11-2 and TRBJ2-5, reads EAGVAQSPRYKIIEKRQSVAFWCNPISGHATLYWYQQILGQGPKLLIQFQNNGVVDDSQLPKDRFSAERLKGVDSTLKIQPAKLEDSAVYLCASSYQAGGPETQYFGPGTRLLVL.

CDR3 protein: CASSQPQGDRAVDTQYF. Written as DNA, the CDR3 is TGCGCCAGCAGTCAACCCCAGGGGGACAGGGCAGTAGATACGCAGTATTTT. The gene calls are TRBV23-1 and TRBJ2-3; TRBD1 matches at 9 bases. TRBV23-1 is sorted into the ORF group, with uncertain function. The CDR3 is made up of 17 amino acids. Trimming at V came to 2 bases and at J to 5 bases, leaving 11 bases not matched to a gene.

This clone was seen once. V gene TRBV7-9 combines with J gene TRBJ2-7; the D is unclear. The germline V and J ends were trimmed by 1 base and 6 bases, with 7 bases remaining between them. This CDR3 contains 12 residues. Germline V gives CDR1 SEHNR, CDR2 FQNEAQ (reference sequence). The CDR3 sequence is CASSLGASEQYF. Here the CDR3 DNA reads TGTGCCAGCAGCTTAGGGGCAAGCGAGCAGTACTTC.

This clone appeared a single time. The chain uses TRBV7-8 and TRBJ2-5; tentatively, D is TRBD2 (6 bases). This CDR3 has 13 amino acids. V was cut by 8 bases and J by 2 bases, with 12 bases left in between. CDR1 and CDR2 (germline): SGHVS, FQNEAQ. The CDR3 DNA sequence: TGTGCCAGCGGACGGGGACTGCAAGAGACCCAGTACTTC. Its translation: CASGRGLQETQYF.

The chain recombines TRBV29-1 with TRBJ2-5; 8 bases match TRBD2. Germline CDR1 SQVTM, CDR2 ANQGSEA. V shed 5 bases, J shed 0 bases, and the junction held 2 bases outside the gene matches. This CDR3 has 13 residues. The CDR3 loop is CSVSGGNQETQYF. CDR3 nucleotides: TGCAGCGTTAGCGGGGGTAACCAAGAGACCCAGTACTTC. Drawing the rest from reference TRBV29-1 and TRBJ2-5, the complete variable domain is SAVISQKPSRDICQRGTSLTIQCQVDSQVTMMFWYRQQPGQSLTLIATANQGSEATYESGFVIDKFPISRPNLTFSTLTVSNMSPEDSSIYLCSVSGGNQETQYFGPGTRLLVL.

The chain links TRBV7-9 to TRBJ2-2; D uncertain. Between the trimmed V and J ends, which lost 1 base and 4 bases, there was a span of 10 bases. The CDR3 consists of 15 residues. Per the germline V gene, CDR1 is SEHNR and CDR2 is FQNEAQ (reference sequence). Here the CDR3 reads CASSLVRQSTGELFF. The CDR3 DNA reads TGTGCCAGCAGCTTAGTGCGGCAGTCCACCGGGGAGCTGTTTTTT.

This clone has a handful of counts. The chain recombines TRBV5-6 with TRBJ2-7, with D perhaps TRBD1 (5 bases). The CDR3 spans 13 residues. V was trimmed by 3 bases and J by 2 bases, leaving 9 bases between them. CDR1 and CDR2 from the germline V gene are SGHDT and YYEEEE. The CDR3 nucleotides are TGTGCCAGCAGCTACCAAGGGGCCTACGAGCAGTACTTC. This translates into CASSYQGAYEQYF.

The V call is TRBV12-3 or TRBV12-4, the J call TRBJ2-3, with 7 bases that match TRBD1. The CDR3 sequence is 13 residues long. Trimming took 5 bases from V and 5 from J; bases not matched to a gene: 4. The CDR3: CASSINRGDTQYF. The CDR3, as DNA: TGTGCCAGCAGTATAAACAGGGGAGATACGCAGTATTTT.

The V call is TRBV19, the J call TRBJ1-2; D uncertain. V lost 5 bases to trimming and J lost 4 bases, with 23 bases between them. Germline CDR1 reads LNHDA; CDR2 reads SQIVND (reference sequence). The length of the CDR3 is 17 residues. CDR3 in DNA: TGTGCCAGTAGTGAACGTTCACAGACGATTCAAGTCTATGGCTACACCTTC. Translating gives CASSERSQTIQVYGYTF.

The chain recombines TRBV30 with TRBJ2-1; 9 nucleotides agree with TRBD2. The germline CDR1 and CDR2 sequences are GTSNPN and SVGIG (reference sequence). With V trimmed by 2 bases and J by 4 bases, 9 bases remained unmatched. CDR3 length equals 16 residues. The CDR3 sequence is CAWSPKRGASYNEQFF. As DNA, the CDR3 is TGTGCCTGGAGTCCGAAGCGGGGGGCTTCTTACAATGAGCAGTTCTTC.

The chain couples TRBV6-5 to TRBJ2-7, with a weak D call TRBD2 (6 bases). The V end lost 2 bases, the J end lost 3 bases, and 11 bases lay between the germline ends. Germline V lookup: CDR1 MNHEY, CDR2 SVGAGI. CDR3 length: 14 amino acids. The CDR3 DNA follows: TGTGCCAGCAGTTACGCCGTCGGGAGCTACGAGCAGTACTTC. It specifies CASSYAVGSYEQYF.

V and J are TRBV23-1 and TRBJ2-3; 13 bases line up with TRBD2. TRBV23-1 is assigned to the ORF class and has an uncertain function. CDR3 length equals 17 residues. V lost 2 bases to trimming and J lost 1 base; unmatched junction nucleotides: 3. The DNA of the CDR3 is TGCGCCAGCAGTCAAGGACTAGCGGGGGCCTGCACAGATACGCAGTATTTT. Encoded protein: CASSQGLAGACTDTQYF.

Notes on this clone: Different DNA sequences within this sample yield the same CDR3. This rearrangement joins TRBV9 to TRBJ2-7; 8 bases are a match to TRBD1. After removal of 3 bases from V and 3 bases from J, the junction contained 5 bases not matched to a gene. This CDR3 region has 14 residues. CDR1 is SGDLS, CDR2 YYNGEE, per germline. CDR3 bases: TGTGCCAGCAGCGCCGGGACAGGATTCTACGAGCAGTACTTC. Translation: CASSAGTGFYEQYF.

The chain uses TRBV6-6 and TRBJ2-7, with 9 bases aligning to TRBD1. Per the germline V gene, CDR1 is MNHNY and CDR2 is SVGAGI (reference sequence). V lost 5 bases to trimming and J lost 2 bases; unmatched junction nucleotides: 4. The CDR3 length is 14 residues. The CDR3, as DNA: TGTGCCAGCAGTACAGGACAGGGGACCTACGAGCAGTACTTC. Translated, it gives CASSTGQGTYEQYF.

This clone was seen just once. The V call is TRBV29-1, the J call TRBJ1-3; the D gene is possibly TRBD1 (6 bases). This CDR3 is built from 15 residues. The germline V and J ends were trimmed by 4 bases and 0 bases, with 13 bases remaining between them. Germline V gives CDR1 SQVTM, CDR2 ANQGSEA. The CDR3 nucleotides are TGCAGCGTTGGCCCCAAAGGGGGCTCTGGAAACACCATATATTTT. Translated, it gives CSVGPKGGSGNTIYF.

V gene TRBV18 combines with J gene TRBJ2-6, with D tentatively TRBD1 (6 bases). With 3 bases removed from V and 0 bases from J, the gap between germline ends came to 15 bases. This CDR3 is 18 amino acids long. Germline CDR1 is KGHSH and CDR2 is LQKENI. CDR3 amino acids: CASSPNRAFRSGANVLTF. The CDR3 bases are TGTGCCAGCTCACCGAACAGGGCCTTCCGCTCTGGGGCCAACGTCCTGACTTTC.

The gene calls are TRBV9 and TRBJ2-7; 8 positions match TRBD1. V dropped 0 bases and J dropped 3; count of bases not matched to a gene: 8. In germline, CDR1 is SGDLS, CDR2 YYNGEE. The CDR3 is made up of 16 amino acids. DNA of the CDR3: TGTGCCAGCAGCGTAGAAGCAGGGGGCGGAATCTACGAGCAGTACTTC. Amino acids: CASSVEAGGGIYEQYF.

The rearrangement uses TRBV4-2 and TRBJ1-3, with D unclear. Trimming removed 3 bases from V and 0 bases from J, with 12 bases in between. Germline V CDR1 and CDR2: LGHNA, YNFKEQ. The CDR3 is made up of 16 amino acids. The CDR3 loop reads CASSHLSTLSGNTIYF. Here the CDR3 DNA reads TGTGCCAGCAGCCACCTTTCGACACTCTCTGGAAACACCATATATTTT.

There are a few counts of this clone. This sequence joins TRBV19 and TRBJ1-4; 7 nucleotides line up with TRBD1. The CDR3 totals 13 residues. In germline, CDR1 is LNHDA, CDR2 SQIVND (reference sequence). V was pared by 7 bases and J by 2 bases, with 1 base of the junction left unmatched. CDR3 sequence reads: CASKTGTNEKLFF. CDR3 nucleotides: TGTGCCAGTAAGACAGGGACTAATGAAAAACTGTTTTTT.

The chain couples TRBV11-2 to TRBJ1-2; D unclear. The CDR3 spans 15 residues. The ends were cut back, 1 base at V and 8 bases at J, with 17 bases in the middle. CDR1 SGHAT and CDR2 FQNNGV come from the germline V gene. CDR3 in DNA: TGTGCCAGCAGCTTAGTCCCAGAGGGCACTCCCGGCTACACCTTC. Translation: CASSLVPEGTPGYTF.

The CDR3 loop is CASSQAVYRGRELFF. DNA of the CDR3: TGTGCCAGCAGCCAAGCCGTTTACAGGGGCCGGGAGCTGTTTTTT. The rearrangement links TRBV14 to TRBJ2-2; 7 bases align to TRBD1. J was trimmed by 9 bases and V by 1 base; bases with no gene match: 8. Germline-derived CDR1 and CDR2 are SGHDN and FVKESK. The CDR3 runs to 15 residues.

This chain joins TRBV25-1 and TRBJ2-2; D is perhaps TRBD2 (6 bases). Per the germline V gene, CDR1 is MGHDK and CDR2 is SYGVNS. Trimming shortened V by 6 bases and J by 1 base, and 12 bases separated the two germline ends. CDR3 size: 15 residues. CDR3 region: CASRQTGVNTGELFF. The CDR3 DNA is TGTGCCAGCAGACAAACGGGGGTGAACACCGGGGAGCTGTTTTTT.

The rearrangement joins TRBV18 to TRBJ1-5, with TRBD1 matching over 9 bases. Germline CDR1 KGHSH, CDR2 LQKENI. V lost 2 bases to trimming and J lost 7 bases; unmatched junction nucleotides: 9. This CDR3 comprises 16 residues. This CDR3 is CASSPSPGQGGQPQHF. CDR3 bases: TGTGCCAGCTCACCATCGCCGGGACAGGGAGGCCAGCCCCAGCATTTT. The full variable domain, rest sourced from reference TRBV18 and TRBJ1-5, is NAGVMQNPRHLVRRRGQEARLRCSPMKGHSHVYWYRQLPEEGLKFMVYLQKENIIDESGMPKERFSAEFPKEGPSILRIQQVVRGDSAAYFCASSPSPGQGGQPQHFGDGTRLSIL.